These T cell receptor beta chains were read from a single sample in a study of beta chain features in type 1 diabetes. Clones were sequenced by immunoSEQ multiplex PCR, and TCRdb holds only the in-frame ones, with some missing. This table has about 290,000 clones, 8% appearing once. The source material was central memory CD4+ T cells from blood. These receptors came from a woman aged 18-30 years in good health. Each CDR3 is given without its conserved first and last residue. The order of the fields is CDR3 length, V gene, J gene, CDR3 protein.

14	TRBV11-3	TRBJ1-3	ASSLDGTVPGNTIY
14	TRBV5-1	TRBJ2-3	ASSSGRLHNTDTQY
13	TRBV2	TRBJ2-1	ASKEQGASYNEQF
11	TRBV29-1	TRBJ1-1	SVEKTANTEAF
12	TRBV28	TRBJ2-1	ASSLSGAWNEQF
12	TRBV9	TRBJ1-1	ASSQDLSGTEAF
12	TRBV6-6	TRBJ2-3	ASSYSGVKDTQY
12	TRBV7-2	TRBJ1-5	ASSLNRGSQPQH
12	TRBV7-9	TRBJ1-1	ASSLAQVNTEAF
12	TRBV7-8	TRBJ2-6	APQVVTGANVLT
12	TRBV7-2	TRBJ2-2	ASSLEGTTGELF
13	TRBV11-2	TRBJ2-1	ASSQAGDSYNEQF
12	TRBV7-7	TRBJ2-1	ASSLTSGGNEQF
11	TRBV2	TRBJ2-7	ASSGQAGYEQY
13	TRBV5-1	TRBJ1-2	ASAEGADNNYGYT
10	TRBV7-9	TRBJ1-2	ASSLGSRGYT
12	TRBV6-6	TRBJ1-6	ASSYRGRGSPLH
13	TRBV29-1	TRBJ2-2	SVEPVDRNTGELF
13	TRBV7-2	TRBJ2-3	ASSLWSSPTDTQY
13	TRBV9	TRBJ2-1	ASSIIGDSVNEQF
14	TRBV10-3	TRBJ1-1	AISPNSQGLYTEAF
12	TRBV7-2	TRBJ2-5	ASSSSGLKETQY
11	TRBV30	TRBJ1-3	AHGGNSGNTIY
13	TRBV5-4	TRBJ1-1	ASSLLGGLNTEAF